Sequencing of this T cell receptor beta chain was carried out in a study of T cells after posttransplantation cyclophosphamide. Study-wide findings and caveats: Blood and skin or GI T cell repertoires showed limited TRB overlap.

Sequenced by immunoSEQ multiplex PCR; TCRdb stores in-frame clones only, minus some. The data hold roughly 11,000 clones, with 85% to 95% observed a single time. V shed 4 bases and J 5 bases; nucleotides not matched to a gene: 3. CDR3 length: 13 amino acids. Germline values: CDR1 MNHNS, CDR2 SASEGT. Busulfan-fludarabine conditioning, marrow transplant, and cyclophosphamide on days +3 and +4 were administered. On this clone itself: Its antigen is currently unknown.

The clonotype was recovered from a female patient between 30 and 39 years old who received an allogeneic stem cell transplant from an unrelated donor, was CMV-positive, and had no GVHD. Some T cells may be supplied by the graft donor. This sample comprised PBMCs, obtained after allogeneic stem cell transplant with posttransplant cyclophosphamide. The chain recombines TRBV6-1 with TRBJ2-5; 8 nucleotides match TRBD1. The CDR3 DNA follows: TGTGCCAGCAGTGGGACAGGGCGGGAGACCCAGTACTTC. This codes for CASSGTGRETQYF.